This note documents a single TCR beta chain sequence. These data originate in a study of tumor-infiltrating lymphocytes in localized non-small cell lung cancer. Only in-frame clones appear in the TCRdb table, and some are missing; sequencing was by immunoSEQ multiplex PCR. The sample comprises 14,000 to 15,000 clones, around 81% of which are singletons, and approximately 2.6% rests with the top ten. After removal of 6 bases from V and 5 bases from J, the junction contained 7 bases not matched to a gene. The CDR3 has 15 residues. Germline V gene data show CDR1 as MNHNS and CDR2 as SASEGT. The clonotype comes from a human donor with non-small cell lung cancer. V is TRBV6-1 and J is TRBJ2-3; TRBD2 aligns across 11 bases. The sample comprised lung tumor tissue. CDR3 coding DNA: TGTGCCAGCAGCGAGCCGGGACTAGCGGTAGATACGCAGTATTTT. Its translation: CASSEPGLAVDTQYF.